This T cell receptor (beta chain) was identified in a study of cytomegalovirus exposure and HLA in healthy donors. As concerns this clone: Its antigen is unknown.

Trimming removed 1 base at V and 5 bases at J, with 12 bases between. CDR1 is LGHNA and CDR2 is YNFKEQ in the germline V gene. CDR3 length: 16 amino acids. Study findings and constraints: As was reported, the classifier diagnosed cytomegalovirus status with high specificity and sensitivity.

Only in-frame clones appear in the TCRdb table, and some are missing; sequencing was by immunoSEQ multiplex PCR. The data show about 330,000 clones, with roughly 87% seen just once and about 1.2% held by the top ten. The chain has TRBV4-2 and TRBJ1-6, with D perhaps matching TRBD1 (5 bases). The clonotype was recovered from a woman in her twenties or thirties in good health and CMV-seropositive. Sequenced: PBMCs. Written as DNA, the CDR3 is TGTGCCAGCAGCCAAGCTGGGGGATCTGATAATTCACCCCTCCACTTT. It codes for CASSQAGGSDNSPLHF.